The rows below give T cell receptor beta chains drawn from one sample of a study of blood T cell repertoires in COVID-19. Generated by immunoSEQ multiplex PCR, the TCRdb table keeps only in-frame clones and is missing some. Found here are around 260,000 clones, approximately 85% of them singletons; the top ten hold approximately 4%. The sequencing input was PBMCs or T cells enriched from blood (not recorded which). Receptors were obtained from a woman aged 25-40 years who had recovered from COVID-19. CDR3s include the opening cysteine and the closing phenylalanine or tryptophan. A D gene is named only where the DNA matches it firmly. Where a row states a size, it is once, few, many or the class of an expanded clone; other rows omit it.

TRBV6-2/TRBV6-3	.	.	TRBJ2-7	CASSYHPPGKRSYEQYF	TGTGCCAGCAGTTATCACCCCCCGGGAAAGAGGTCCTACGAGCAGTACTTC
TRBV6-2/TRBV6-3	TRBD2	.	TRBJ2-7	CASSYSAGVRVYEQYF	TGTGCCAGCAGTTACTCGGCGGGAGTTAGGGTCTACGAGCAGTACTTC
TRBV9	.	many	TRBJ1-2	CASSVGTVGDGYTF	TGTGCCAGCAGCGTAGGGACAGTGGGGGATGGCTACACCTTC
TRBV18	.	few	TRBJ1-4	CASSGGLPSNEKLFF	TGTGCCAGCTCGGGGGGACTCCCTTCTAATGAAAAACTGTTTTTT
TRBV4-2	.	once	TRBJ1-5	CASSQLSGNQPQHF	TGTGCCAGCAGCCAACTGTCAGGGAATCAGCCCCAGCATTTT
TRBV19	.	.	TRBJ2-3	CASSIGVDNTQYF	TGTGCCAGTAGTATAGGTGTTGACAATACGCAGTATTTT
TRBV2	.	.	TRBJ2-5	CASSEGGANQETQYF	TGTGCCAGCAGTGAGGGCGGGGCCAACCAAGAGACCCAGTACTTC
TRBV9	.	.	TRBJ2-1	CASSDAGNEQFF	TGTGCCAGCAGCGACGCGGGAAATGAGCAGTTCTTC
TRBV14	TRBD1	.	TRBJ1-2	CASSQDQGARYGYTF	TGTGCCAGCAGCCAAGATCAGGGGGCGAGGTATGGCTACACCTTC
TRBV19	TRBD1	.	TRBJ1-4	CASSHRGANEKLFF	TGTGCCAGTAGCCACAGGGGCGCTAATGAAAAACTGTTTTTT
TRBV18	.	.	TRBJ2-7	CASSPPMRDEQYF	TGTGCCAGCTCACCACCAATGAGGGACGAGCAGTACTTC
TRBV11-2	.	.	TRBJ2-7	CASSFDQTVVYEQYF	TGTGCCAGCAGCTTCGACCAGACTGTAGTCTACGAGCAGTACTTC
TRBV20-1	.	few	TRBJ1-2	CSASRDLYGYTF	TGCAGTGCTAGTCGGGATTTATATGGCTACACCTTC
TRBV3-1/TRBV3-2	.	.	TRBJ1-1	CASSQVDSPLTPDMNTEAFF	TGTGCCAGCAGCCAAGTAGACAGCCCCCTCACACCCGATATGAACACTGAAGCTTTCTTT
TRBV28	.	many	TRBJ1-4	CASTSRRRATNEKLFF	TGTGCCAGCACCTCCAGGCGCAGGGCAACTAATGAAAAACTGTTTTTT
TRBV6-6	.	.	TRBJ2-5	CASSYRDGTLGETQYF	TGTGCCAGCAGTTACAGGGATGGGACTCTCGGCGAGACCCAGTACTTC
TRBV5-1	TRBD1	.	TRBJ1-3	CASSRGQGAGGNTIYF	TGCGCCAGCAGCAGGGGACAGGGGGCTGGTGGAAACACCATATATTTT
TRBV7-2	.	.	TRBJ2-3	CASSADYTDTQYF	TGTGCCAGCAGCGCGGACTACACAGATACGCAGTATTTT
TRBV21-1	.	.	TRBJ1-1	CASSPYSILREQDEAFF	TGTGCCAGCAGCCCCTACAGTATCCTTAGAGAACAGGATGAAGCTTTCTTT
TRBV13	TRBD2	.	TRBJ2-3	CASIQGREGLSNTQYF	TGTGCCAGCATTCAAGGGCGGGAGGGCCTATCGAATACGCAGTATTTT
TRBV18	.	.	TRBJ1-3	CASSPLGESRNTIYF	TGTGCCAGCTCACCGCTCGGGGAATCTCGAAACACCATATATTTT
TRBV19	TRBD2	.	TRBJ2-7	CASSNERGISYEQYF	TGTGCCAGTAGTAACGAGCGGGGGATCTCCTACGAGCAGTACTTC
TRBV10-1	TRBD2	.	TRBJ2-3	CASSESSGGLSDTQYF	TGCGCCAGCAGTGAGTCTAGCGGGGGTTTATCAGATACGCAGTATTTT
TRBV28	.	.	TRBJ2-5	CASRTPGVQETQYF	TGTGCCAGCAGAACTCCCGGGGTCCAAGAGACCCAGTACTTC
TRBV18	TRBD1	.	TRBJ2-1	CASSPGLTGTGGSSYNEQFF	TGTGCCAGCTCACCGGGCCTGACCGGGACAGGGGGCAGTTCCTACAATGAGCAGTTCTTC
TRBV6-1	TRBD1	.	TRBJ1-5	CASSEGGWDRDYQPQHF	TGTGCCAGCAGTGAAGGAGGCTGGGACAGAGATTATCAGCCCCAGCATTTT
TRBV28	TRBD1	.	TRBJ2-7	CASRTGQAYEQYF	TGTGCCAGCAGAACGGGACAGGCCTACGAGCAGTACTTC
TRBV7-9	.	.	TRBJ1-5	CASSLLGEPQHF	TGTGCCAGCAGCCTCCTAGGGGAGCCCCAGCATTTT
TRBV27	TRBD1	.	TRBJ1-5	CASSREGAQDQPQHF	TGTGCCAGCAGTCGTGAGGGGGCGCAGGATCAGCCCCAGCATTTT
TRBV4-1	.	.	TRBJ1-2	CASSLQLGQLVGYTF	TGCGCCAGCAGCCTACAGCTCGGACAGTTAGTTGGCTACACCTTC
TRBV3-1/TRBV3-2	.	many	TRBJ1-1	CASSQPWKGVNTEAFF	TGTGCCAGCAGCCAACCCTGGAAAGGAGTGAACACTGAAGCTTTCTTT
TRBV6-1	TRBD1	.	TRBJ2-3	CASSDGQGGSTDTQYF	TGTGCCAGCAGTGATGGACAGGGCGGTAGCACAGATACGCAGTATTTT
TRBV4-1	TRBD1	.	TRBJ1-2	CASSPGTGKHYGYTF	TGCGCCAGCAGCCCGGGGACAGGTAAACACTATGGCTACACCTTC
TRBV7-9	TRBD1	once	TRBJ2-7	CASSATTGDLEQYF	TGTGCCAGCAGCGCCACGACAGGGGACCTTGAGCAGTACTTC
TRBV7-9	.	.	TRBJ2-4	CASSPGLAKNIQYF	TGTGCCAGCAGCCCGGGACTAGCCAAAAACATTCAGTACTTC
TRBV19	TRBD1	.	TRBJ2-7	CASSAHRGSLAEQYF	TGTGCCAGTAGTGCCCACAGGGGTAGCTTGGCCGAGCAGTACTTC
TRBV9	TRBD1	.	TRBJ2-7	CASSVDSRGQGEQYF	TGTGCCAGCAGCGTAGATTCTCGGGGACAGGGCGAGCAGTACTTC
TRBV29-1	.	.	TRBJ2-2	CSVSTGELFF	TGCAGCGTGAGCACCGGGGAGCTGTTTTTT
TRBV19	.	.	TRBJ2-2	CASSIGTVNTGELFF	TGTGCCAGTAGTATAGGGACAGTTAACACCGGGGAGCTGTTTTTT
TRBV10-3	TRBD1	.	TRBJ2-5	CASKPGQVTRETQYF	TGTGCCTCCAAACCGGGACAGGTAACAAGAGAGACCCAGTACTTC
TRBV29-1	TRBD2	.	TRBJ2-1	CSVEREGYDEQFF	TGCAGCGTTGAGAGGGAGGGTTACGATGAGCAGTTCTTC
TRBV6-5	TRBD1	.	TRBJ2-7	CASSRQGSEQYF	TGTGCCAGCAGCCGACAGGGTTCCGAGCAGTACTTC
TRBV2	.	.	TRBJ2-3	CASRGLRDTQYF	TGTGCCAGCCGCGGGTTGCGAGATACGCAGTATTTT
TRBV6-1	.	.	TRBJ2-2	CASSDPGGPNTGELFF	TGTGCCAGCAGTGACCCCGGGGGACCGAACACCGGGGAGCTGTTTTTT
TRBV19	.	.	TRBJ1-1	CASRGGISEAFF	TGTGCCAGTAGGGGGGGGATCTCTGAAGCTTTCTTT
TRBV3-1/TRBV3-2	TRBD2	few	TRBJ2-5	CASSGLAGEEGETQYF	TGTGCCAGCAGCGGACTAGCGGGAGAGGAAGGAGAGACCCAGTACTTC
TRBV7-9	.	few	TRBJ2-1	CASSPPPSKSTYNEQFF	TGTGCCAGCAGCCCCCCTCCTAGCAAATCTACCTACAATGAGCAGTTCTTC
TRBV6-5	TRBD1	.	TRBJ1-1	CASSPGQGAFEAFF	TGTGCCAGCAGTCCCGGACAGGGGGCTTTTGAAGCTTTCTTT
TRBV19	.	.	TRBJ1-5	CASSNYQGTQPQHF	TGTGCCAGTAGTAATTACCAGGGAACTCAGCCCCAGCATTTT
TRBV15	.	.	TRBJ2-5	CATTTRGWTQYF	TGTGCCACCACCACCCGCGGGTGGACCCAGTACTTC
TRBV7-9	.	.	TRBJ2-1	CASSLGWGRVVIWNNEQFF	TGTGCCAGCAGCTTAGGCTGGGGCAGGGTTGTAATTTGGAACAATGAGCAGTTCTTC
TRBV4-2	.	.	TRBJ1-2	CASSQRQGGHFYGYTF	TGTGCCAGCAGCCAGCGGCAGGGCGGCCACTTCTATGGCTACACCTTC
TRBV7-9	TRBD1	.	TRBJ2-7	CASSPGRMGTGTYEQYF	TGTGCCAGCAGCCCAGGGCGGATGGGGACAGGGACCTACGAGCAGTACTTC
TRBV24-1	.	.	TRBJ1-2	CATSGTGFGYTF	TGTGCCACCAGTGGTACAGGGTTTGGCTACACCTTC
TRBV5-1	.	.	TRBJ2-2	CASSLGQLAGELFF	TGCGCCAGCAGCTTGGGACAACTTGCCGGGGAGCTGTTTTTT
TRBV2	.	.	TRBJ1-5	CASSVRDNQPQHF	TGTGCCAGCAGCGTCAGGGATAATCAGCCCCAGCATTTT
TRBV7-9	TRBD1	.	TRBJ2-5	CASSLDRVRETQYF	TGTGCCAGCAGCCTCGACAGGGTTCGGGAGACCCAGTACTTC
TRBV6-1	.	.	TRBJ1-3	CASSEVGDSYDTIYF	TGTGCCAGCAGTGAGGTCGGTGACAGTTACGACACCATATATTTT
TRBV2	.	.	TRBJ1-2	CASTKTVGVIRGYGYTF	TGTGCCAGCACCAAGACAGTAGGAGTAATCAGGGGCTATGGCTACACCTTC
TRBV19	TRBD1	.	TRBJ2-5	CASSPQGQGETQYF	TGTGCCAGTAGTCCCCAGGGACAGGGGGAGACCCAGTACTTC